This T cell receptor beta chain came from a study of identifying expanded T cells in peripheral blood. No infections or other immune events were documented during collection. Clones were sequenced by immunoSEQ multiplex PCR, and TCRdb holds only the in-frame ones, with some missing. Of 95,000 to 100,000 clones listed, 70% to 90% are singletons. The receptor comes from a person between 18 and 75 years old in good health. Specimen: blood.

The CDR3 DNA reads TGTGCCAGCAGTCGGGAGTTCCCCGCGGACATTCAGTACTTC. It codes for CASSREFPADIQYF. This chain joins TRBV6-5 and TRBJ2-4; the D gene is possibly TRBD2 (6 bases). The CDR3 sequence is 14 residues long. Germline V gene sequence: CDR1 MNHEY, CDR2 SVGAGI. The V end was cut by 5 bases, the J end by 8 bases, with 16 bases between.